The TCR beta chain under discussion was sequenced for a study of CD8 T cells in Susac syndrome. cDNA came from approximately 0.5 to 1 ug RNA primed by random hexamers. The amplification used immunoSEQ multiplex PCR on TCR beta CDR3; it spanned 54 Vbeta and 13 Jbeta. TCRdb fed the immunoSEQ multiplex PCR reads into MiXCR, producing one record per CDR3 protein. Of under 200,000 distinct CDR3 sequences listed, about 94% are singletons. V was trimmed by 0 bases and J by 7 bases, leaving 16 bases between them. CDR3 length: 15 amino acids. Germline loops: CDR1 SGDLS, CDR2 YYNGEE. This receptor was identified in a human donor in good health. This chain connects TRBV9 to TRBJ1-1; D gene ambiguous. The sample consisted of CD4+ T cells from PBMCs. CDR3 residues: CASSVEALPPGEAFF. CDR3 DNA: TGTGCCAGCAGCGTAGAGGCCCTCCCGCCCGGTGAAGCTTTCTTT.